This paragraph reports one T cell receptor beta chain. These data are taken from a study of blood T cell repertoires in COVID-19. About the study: PBMCs, B-cell-depleted T cells, or T cells provided the cDNA or gDNA that made up the material.

Method: immunoSEQ multiplex PCR; TCRdb's copy keeps in-frame clones and lacks some. The table has tens of thousands of clones, roughly four fifths seen once; the top ten hold roughly 39%. The trim removed 6 bases at V and 7 bases at J, leaving 11 bases unmatched. CDR1 is MNHNY, CDR2 SVGAGI, per germline (reference sequence). The CDR3 length is 15 residues. This clonotype was sampled from a human donor in a cohort sampled during active COVID-19. Input material: peripheral blood. The gene calls are TRBV6-6 and TRBJ1-5, with 8 positions matching TRBD1. CDR3 nucleotides: TGTGCCAGCAGCCTAACATCAGGGGGCTGGCAGCCCCAGCATTTT. The encoded protein is CASSLTSGGWQPQHF.